This paragraph covers one T cell receptor beta chain sequence. These data come from a study of cytomegalovirus exposure and HLA in healthy donors. CDR3 length: 16 residues. V was clipped by 4 bases and J by 4 bases; unmatched bases: 11. Per germline, CDR1 MGHRA and CDR2 YSYEKL. With 60 Vbeta and 13 Jbeta primers, the PCR was carried out. Assay: immunoSEQ multiplex PCR; the TCRdb copy retains only in-frame clones and omits some. The table has 120,000 or so clones, approximately 80% seen once; the top ten hold 2.5%. This clonotype originated in a man aged 30 to 45 in good health and CMV-seronegative. Sequencing input: PBMCs. V gene TRBV4-1 combines with J gene TRBJ1-1, with TRBD1 identical over 8 bases. CDR3 sequence (DNA): TGCGCCAGCAGCCGAGGACAGGGCTCGTTTGGCACTGAAGCTTTCTTT. It yields the protein CASSRGQGSFGTEAFF.